The 20 T cell receptor beta chains below come from one sample, sequenced in a study of STAT5B mutations in CD4+ large granular lymphocyte leukemia. Sequencing used immunoSEQ multiplex PCR; TCRdb keeps in-frame clones, though not all of them. The sample records 20,000 or so clones, around 85% being singletons. Sequences were obtained from CD4+ T cells from blood buffy coats. The receptor set was obtained from a human donor in good health.

The chain couples TRBV19 to TRBJ1-5; D is ambiguous. This CDR3 has 13 amino acids. The germline CDR1 and CDR2 sequences are LNHDA and SQIVND (reference sequence). Between the trimmed V and J ends, which lost 2 bases and 6 bases, there was a span of 8 bases. The DNA of the CDR3 is TGTGCCAGTAGTATAAGGGATATTCAGCCCCAGCATTTT. Translated, it gives CASSIRDIQPQHF.

The chain links TRBV6-1 to TRBJ1-2, with 7 bases that match TRBD1. Germline-derived CDR1 and CDR2 are MNHNS and SASEGT. This CDR3 is built from 15 residues. V gave up 6 bases and J gave up 3 bases; unmatched junction bases: 10. The CDR3 DNA reads as TGTGCCAGCAGGGGTGGGGCAGGGGGTGACTATGGCTACACCTTC. Its protein is CASRGGAGGDYGYTF.

A single count supports this clone. This chain uses TRBV19 with TRBJ1-1; 10 bases are shared with TRBD1. The junction had 8 bases not matched to a gene; V was cut back by 4 bases and J by 6 bases. From germline, CDR1 is LNHDA and CDR2 SQIVND (reference sequence). CDR3 length: 15 residues. DNA for the CDR3: TGTGCCAGTAGTAAGGGTCAAGGGACAGGGGCTGAAGCTTTCTTT. Its protein is CASSKGQGTGAEAFF.

This clone was recorded a few times. The genes are TRBV2 and TRBJ1-5; a weak D match, TRBD1 (5 bases). Trimming cost V 5 bases and J 0 bases, with 8 bases left between them. The CDR3 has 14 amino acids. Germline V CDR1 and CDR2: SNHLY, FYNNEI. The CDR3 coding sequence is TGTGCCAGCAGTATGACAGTTAGCAATCAGCCCCAGCATTTT. This sequence encodes CASSMTVSNQPQHF.

The rearrangement links TRBV11-2 to TRBJ1-1; 9 nucleotides align to TRBD1. V shed 0 bases, J shed 10 bases, and the junction held 9 bases outside the gene matches. Germline values: CDR1 SGHAT, CDR2 FQNNGV. CDR3 size: 15 residues. The CDR3 spells CASSLETNRGLRAFF. CDR3 nucleotides: TGTGCCAGCAGCTTAGAAACTAACAGGGGGCTTAGAGCTTTCTTT.

This chain joins TRBV6-5 and TRBJ2-7, with TRBD2 matching over 14 bases. The CDR3 totals 14 residues. V gave up 0 bases and J gave up 13 bases; unmatched junction bases: 5. Per the germline V gene, CDR1 is MNHEY and CDR2 is SVGAGI. The CDR3 coding sequence is TGTGCCAGCAGTTACTCAGGGACTAGCGGGAGAAAATACTTC. Amino acid sequence: CASSYSGTSGRKYF.

This chain links TRBV9 with TRBJ2-7; D call uncertain. The germline V gene has CDR1 SGDLS and CDR2 YYNGEE. The CDR3 sequence is 15 residues long. V lost 4 bases to trimming and J lost 0 bases, with 14 bases between them. The CDR3 reads CASSPQPQSSYEQYF. For the CDR3, the DNA is TGTGCCAGCAGCCCCCAGCCTCAAAGCTCCTACGAGCAGTACTTC. The entire variable domain, with the rest obtained from reference TRBV9 and TRBJ2-7, is as follows: DSGVTQTPKHLITATGQRVTLRCSPRSGDLSVYWYQQSLDQGLQFLIQYYNGEERAKGNILERFSAQQFPDLHSELNLSSLELGDSALYFCASSPQPQSSYEQYFGPGTRLTVT.

The chain carries TRBV7-9 and TRBJ1-2; D is uncertain. The V and J ends lost 2 bases and 0 bases respectively, with 7 bases between them. Germline V lookup: CDR1 SEHNR, CDR2 FQNEAQ (reference sequence). This CDR3 contains 14 residues. The CDR3: CASSLSRANYGYTF. As DNA, the CDR3 is TGTGCCAGCAGCTTAAGCCGAGCTAACTATGGCTACACCTTC.

This sequence joins TRBV5-6 and TRBJ1-1; 7 bases are shared with TRBD1. This CDR3 comprises 14 residues. The germline CDR1 and CDR2 sequences are SGHDT and YYEEEE. J was trimmed by 7 bases and V by 1 base; bases with no gene match: 7. The CDR3: CASSLRQGQGEAFF. The DNA of the CDR3 is TGTGCCAGCAGCTTGAGACAGGGTCAAGGTGAAGCTTTCTTT.

The chain employs TRBV15 and TRBJ2-7; 8 bases fit TRBD2. V shed 1 base and J 3 bases; nucleotides not matched to a gene: 8. Looked up from germline, CDR1 is LNHNV and CDR2 is YYDKDF (reference sequence). The CDR3 is 16 amino acids. CDR3 nucleotides: TGTGCCACCAGCAGAGTGGAAACTAGCGGACTCTACGAGCAGTACTTC. Translation gives CATSRVETSGLYEQYF.

This clone was found once. The V call is TRBV19, the J call TRBJ2-1, with D uncertain. V lost 5 bases to trimming and J lost 2 bases, with 16 bases between them. CDR1 is LNHDA and CDR2 is SQIVND in the germline V gene (reference sequence). The CDR3 is made up of 16 amino acids. The CDR3 reads CASSVERPETYNEQFF. For the CDR3, the DNA is TGTGCCAGTAGTGTCGAGCGCCCGGAGACCTACAATGAGCAGTTCTTC.

The chain employs TRBV5-6 and TRBJ1-2; D is unresolved. Germline CDR1 is SGHDT and CDR2 is YYEEEE. V was trimmed by 0 bases and J by 8 bases, leaving 14 bases between them. This CDR3 contains 14 residues. The CDR3 DNA reads as TGTGCCAGCAGCTTGGACCGGTATCGTTCAGGCTACACCTTC. The encoded protein is CASSLDRYRSGYTF.

This sequence joins TRBV30 and TRBJ2-1; TRBD2 aligns across 8 bases. Trimming at V came to 8 bases and at J to 15 bases, leaving 15 bases not matched to a gene. CDR1 and CDR2 from the germline V gene are GTSNPN and SVGIG (reference sequence). The CDR3 is 12 amino acids. The CDR3 nucleotides read TGTGCCCTGAGCCCGGGAGGGCACTTTTGGTTCTTC. Translating gives CALSPGGHFWFF.

The chain joins TRBV7-9 to TRBJ2-5; D call uncertain. Trimming shortened V by 3 bases and J by 4 bases, and 9 bases separated the two germline ends. CDR3 size: 13 residues. CDR1 and CDR2 (germline): SEHNR, FQNEAQ (reference sequence). CDR3 region: CASSLSRGETQYF. CDR3 in DNA: TGTGCCAGCAGCTTGTCTAGAGGAGAGACCCAGTACTTC.

V usage is TRBV2 and J usage is TRBJ2-1, with 11 bases identical to TRBD2. Germline trimming cut 10 bases from V and 12 bases from J; bases unmatched to any gene: 14. Germline CDR1 and CDR2: SNHLY and FYNNEI. The CDR3 length is 14 residues. The DNA of the CDR3 is TGTGCCACCGGGACTAGCGGAGGGCCACGTTGGCAGTTCTTC. This codes for CATGTSGGPRWQFF.

On this clone: Sequence at one end of the junction differs from germline and may be a read error. The rearrangement joins TRBV7-8 to TRBJ1-4; the D gene is possibly TRBD1 (5 bases). The CDR3 has 17 amino acids. Germline loops: CDR1 SGHVS, CDR2 FQNEAQ. For the CDR3, the DNA is TGTGCCAGCAGCTCACCCGGGGACTCCTCAACGAATGAAAAACTGTTTTTT. It specifies CASSSPGDSSTNEKLFF.

V is TRBV11-1 and J is TRBJ2-1, with D possibly TRBD1 on 5 matching bases. Germline lookup yields CDR1 SGHAT and CDR2 FQDESV (reference sequence). V gave up 5 bases and J gave up 8 bases, with 10 bases separating them. This CDR3 region has 12 residues. The CDR3 sequence: CASSGQGDEQFF. The CDR3 region has the DNA TGTGCCAGCAGCGGACAAGGCGATGAGCAGTTCTTC.

The chain links TRBV6-5 to TRBJ2-7, with TRBD2 matching over 15 bases. The CDR3 contains 15 residues. After removal of 8 bases from V and 0 bases from J, the junction contained 2 bases not matched to a gene. Looked up from germline, CDR1 is MNHEY and CDR2 is SVGAGI. The DNA of the CDR3 is TGTGCCAGCGGACTAGCGGGAGGGAGCTCCTACGAGCAGTACTTC. It codes for CASGLAGGSSYEQYF.

The DNA for the CDR3 is TGTGCCAGCAGCGCCTACAGGGGCGGGGAGACCCAGTACTTC. Protein product: CASSAYRGGETQYF. The J gene is TRBJ2-5, the V gene TRBV5-4; 7 nucleotides line up with TRBD1. The ends lost 4 bases at V and 5 bases at J; junction bases unmatched: 8. Germline V gene data show CDR1 as SGHNT and CDR2 as YYREEE (reference sequence). CDR3 length: 14 residues.

J is TRBJ1-1 and V is TRBV28; 10 nucleotides line up with TRBD1. With V trimmed by 2 bases and J by 4 bases, 7 bases remained unmatched. Per the germline V gene, CDR1 is MDHEN and CDR2 is SYDVKM. CDR3 length: 16 residues. This chain's CDR3 is CASSLTPGTGATEAFF. The DNA for the CDR3 is TGTGCCAGCAGTTTAACTCCCGGGACAGGGGCCACTGAAGCTTTCTTT.